This T cell receptor (beta chain) was obtained from a study of T cell repertoires in cytomegalovirus infection. Comment on this clonotype: As yet, its antigen is unknown.

Using its own MiXCR run on the reads, TCRdb lists one record per CDR3 protein. The repertoire holds about 310,000 distinct CDR3 sequences, with roughly 25% as singletons. CDR1 and CDR2 from the germline V gene are LNHDA and SQIVND (reference sequence). V lost 7 bases, J lost 2 bases, and 6 bases stayed unmatched. CDR3 length: 14 residues. Sample: cultured PBMCs, taken from culture after CMV antigen stimulation. The chain uses TRBV19 and TRBJ1-1; 8 bases are a match to TRBD1. The receptor comes from a human donor in good health (CMV status not recorded). Some clones in this sample may be carry-over from other donors' samples. The CDR3 spells CASIGTGVNTEAFF. The CDR3 region has the DNA TGTGCCAGTATAGGGACAGGAGTTAACACTGAAGCTTTCTTT.